The TCR beta chain under discussion was sequenced for a study of T cells after yellow fever vaccination. TCRdb re-analysed the 5' RACE reads in MiXCR, keeping a single row per CDR3 protein. The sample shows 550,000 or so distinct CDR3 sequences, over 15% of them seen only once. V lost 4 bases, J lost 2 bases, and 12 bases lay in between. CDR1 SQVTM and CDR2 ANQGSEA come from the germline V gene. This CDR3 contains 13 residues. This clonotype was counted only a few times. The chain joins TRBV29-1 to TRBJ2-7; unclear D gene. The sequence came from a man in his thirties or forties who received the YFV17D yellow fever vaccine. The source material was PBMCs, sampled 15 days after the yellow fever booster vaccination. In DNA form, the CDR3 reads TGCAGCGTTGTTCTGGACGGGCCCTACGAGCAGTACTTC. Translation: CSVVLDGPYEQYF.